A selection of T cell receptor beta chains follows, all from one sample in a study of T cell responses to AZD1222 COVID-19 vaccine. TCRdb keeps only in-frame clones here, not all; method: immunoSEQ multiplex PCR. The table includes approximately 74,000 clones, about nine tenths detected once. The sequences come from peripheral blood, collected on day 0 of AZD1222 vaccination. All receptors derive from an adult in good health. CDR3s include the opening cysteine and the closing phenylalanine or tryptophan. The order of the fields is CDR3 DNA, CDR3 protein, clone size, J gene, V gene, D gene, CDR3 length. A D gene is named only where the DNA matches it firmly. Size values are once, few and many counts, or a class for expanded clones, and some rows have none.

TGTGCCAGTAGTACGGGACATAGGAAGCTCACAGATACGCAGTATTTT | CASSTGHRKLTDTQYF | - | TRBJ2-3 | TRBV19 | - | 16
TGTGCCAGCAGCTGGGGACAGGGGATAGGACAGCCCCAGCATTTT | CASSWGQGIGQPQHF | - | TRBJ1-5 | TRBV2 | TRBD1 | 15
TGTGCCAGCAGTTCCCCGGGAGGGGCGAAGAATCAGCCCCAGCATTTT | CASSSPGGAKNQPQHF | - | TRBJ1-5 | TRBV27 | - | 16
TGTGCCACCAGTGATTTTTTCGGAGCGGGGGGGCAAGAGACCCAGTACTTC | CATSDFFGAGGQETQYF | - | TRBJ2-5 | TRBV24-1 | TRBD2 | 17
TGTGCCACCAGTGCCAGGGCGGGCAATGAGCAGTTCTTC | CATSARAGNEQFF | - | TRBJ2-1 | TRBV24-1 | - | 13
TGTGCCAGCAGCTCCCCCTTAGGAGGTCAAGAGACCCAGTACTTC | CASSSPLGGQETQYF | - | TRBJ2-5 | TRBV11-2 | - | 15
TGCGCCAGCAGCCATCTCCGGGACAACTCCTACGAGCAGTACTTC | CASSHLRDNSYEQYF | - | TRBJ2-7 | TRBV4-1 | - | 15
TGTGCCAGAAACTGGGACAGCACAGATACGCAGTATTTT | CARNWDSTDTQYF | - | TRBJ2-3 | TRBV19 | - | 13
TGTGCCAGCAGTTTGACAGGGGGCCTAAGCTCCTATAATTCACCCCTCCACTTT | CASSLTGGLSSYNSPLHF | few | TRBJ1-6 | TRBV28 | TRBD1 | 18
TGTGCCAGCAGCGAAGGACAGGGGGCTGGTTTCACAGATACGCAGTATTTT | CASSEGQGAGFTDTQYF | - | TRBJ2-3 | TRBV5-8 | TRBD1 | 17
TGTGCCAGCAGCTTACCTCTAGAAGGAAACATTCAGTACTTC | CASSLPLEGNIQYF | - | TRBJ2-4 | TRBV13 | - | 14
TGTGCCACCAGCAGATTAGGGAGTAACAATCAGCCCCAGCATTTT | CATSRLGSNNQPQHF | - | TRBJ1-5 | TRBV15 | - | 15
TGTGCCATCAGCAGGGAGAACGGACGCCTGAACAGTAATACCGGGGAGCTGTTTTTT | CAISRENGRLNSNTGELFF | - | TRBJ2-2 | TRBV10-3 | - | 19
TGTGCCAGCAGTACCTGGACAGAAGACTACGAGCAGTACTTC | CASSTWTEDYEQYF | - | TRBJ2-7 | TRBV27 | - | 14
TGTGCCAGCGGACGTAATAGGAACACAGATACGCAGTATTTT | CASGRNRNTDTQYF | - | TRBJ2-3 | TRBV28 | - | 14
TGTGCCAGTAACAGATTACAGGGGCCGATATCTAACTATGGCTACACCTTC | CASNRLQGPISNYGYTF | - | TRBJ1-2 | TRBV19 | TRBD1 | 17
TGTGCCAGCAGTTTATCAGCCCTAAGGGCTTTCTTT | CASSLSALRAFF | - | TRBJ1-1 | TRBV28 | - | 12
TGTGCCACCAGCAGAGATATTGGGGGGAACACTGAAGCTTTCTTT | CATSRDIGGNTEAFF | - | TRBJ1-1 | TRBV15 | - | 15
TGTGCCAGCAGTGTCGAAGGTGGTCTCGGCAATGAGCAGTTCTTC | CASSVEGGLGNEQFF | - | TRBJ2-1 | TRBV6-4 | - | 15
TGTGCCAGCAGCGTGCAGGGCCAAGAGACCCAGTACTTC | CASSVQGQETQYF | - | TRBJ2-5 | TRBV9 | - | 13
TGCGCCAGCAGTGAGCGTGGAACTGAAGCTTTCTTT | CASSERGTEAFF | - | TRBJ1-1 | TRBV5-1 | - | 12
TGTGCCAGCAGCTTAACAGGGTATGAGCAGTTCTTC | CASSLTGYEQFF | - | TRBJ2-1 | TRBV7-3 | - | 12
TGTGCCAGCTCACCACCGGTTTTATCCCAAGAGACCCAGTACTTC | CASSPPVLSQETQYF | - | TRBJ2-5 | TRBV18 | - | 15
TGCGCCAGCAGCCAACCCCCCCACGGGGGGAACACCGGGGAGCTGTTTTTT | CASSQPPHGGNTGELFF | few | TRBJ2-2 | TRBV4-1 | - | 17
TGTGCCACCAGCAGAGGTCCAGGGGGCGGCGAGACCCAGTACTTC | CATSRGPGGGETQYF | - | TRBJ2-5 | TRBV15 | TRBD1 | 15
TGTGCCAGCAGTGATGGGGGGGGAGGAGAGACCCAGTACTTC | CASSDGGGGETQYF | - | TRBJ2-5 | TRBV2 | TRBD2 | 14
TGTGCCAGCAGCTTAGACGGGGGTCAGGCTGAAGCTTTCTTT | CASSLDGGQAEAFF | - | TRBJ1-1 | TRBV11-2 | - | 14
TGTGCCAGCAGCCCACTAGCGGGGGCCCCCTACGAGCAGTACTTC | CASSPLAGAPYEQYF | - | TRBJ2-7 | TRBV3-1/TRBV3-2 | TRBD2 | 15
TGTGCCATCAGTGATTCAGGTAACACTGAAGCTTTCTTT | CAISDSGNTEAFF | once | TRBJ1-1 | TRBV10-3 | - | 13
TGTGCCAGCAGCACGGGACAGGGCACGTACCAAGAGACCCAGTACTTC | CASSTGQGTYQETQYF | - | TRBJ2-5 | TRBV11-2 | TRBD1 | 16
TGCAGTGCTAGTATGCCTAGCGGGAGGCCCAGGGATGAGCAGTTCTTC | CSASMPSGRPRDEQFF | - | TRBJ2-1 | TRBV20-1 | TRBD2 | 16
TGTGCCATCAGTGGGGACAGTATTGGAAACACCATATATTTT | CAISGDSIGNTIYF | - | TRBJ1-3 | TRBV10-3 | TRBD1 | 14
TGTGCCGGGACAGGGGGTTTGCGGAGCACTGAAGCTTTCTTT | CAGTGGLRSTEAFF | - | TRBJ1-1 | TRBV28 | TRBD1 | 14
TGTGCCGCCAGCAAGGCCCAGGGGGTCACCGGGGAGCTGTTTTTT | CAASKAQGVTGELFF | - | TRBJ2-2 | TRBV6-5 | TRBD1 | 15
TGTGCCTGGAAGGGGAATGAAAAACTGTTTTTT | CAWKGNEKLFF | - | TRBJ1-4 | TRBV30 | - | 11
TGTGCCAGCAGTTACTCGGCAGGCCTGAACACTGAAGCTTTCTTT | CASSYSAGLNTEAFF | - | TRBJ1-1 | TRBV6-5 | - | 15
TGCAGCGCCCTACTTAACACTGAAGCTTTCTTT | CSALLNTEAFF | - | TRBJ1-1 | TRBV29-1 | - | 11
TGTGCCAGCTTTACCAGGACAGGGGGCAACACTGAAGCTTTCTTT | CASFTRTGGNTEAFF | - | TRBJ1-1 | TRBV27 | TRBD1 | 15
TGTGCCAGCAGCTTTCCCCGGGGGGTCTATGGCTACACCTTC | CASSFPRGVYGYTF | - | TRBJ1-2 | TRBV11-2 | - | 14
TGTGCCAGCAGTGATGGGGGGCAGTTCTTC | CASSDGGQFF | - | TRBJ2-1 | TRBV2 | - | 10